Presented here are 5 T cell receptor beta chains from one specimen sequenced in a study of OX40 agonist ivuxolimab in advanced cancers. Profiled with immunoSEQ multiplex PCR; TCRdb holds only in-frame clones, not every one. The sample has 40,000 or so clones, more than 75% seen once. The input for sequencing was CD4+ or CD8+ T cells sorted from blood, taken in a trial of the OX40 agonist ivuxolimab. All receptors come from an adult with an advanced solid tumor such as melanoma, head and neck, liver or kidney cancer.

This chain links TRBV19 with TRBJ1-1; D is undetermined. The CDR3 is 14 amino acids. Looked up from germline, CDR1 is LNHDA and CDR2 is SQIVND (reference sequence). Trimming removed 3 bases from V and 4 bases from J, with 12 bases in between. The DNA of the CDR3 is TGTGCCAGTAGTATTTCACCCGGAGGCACTGAAGCTTTCTTT. This sequence encodes CASSISPGGTEAFF.

This chain connects TRBV9 to TRBJ1-1; possibly TRBD1 for D (6 bases). The length of the CDR3 is 13 residues. Per the germline V gene, CDR1 is SGDLS and CDR2 is YYNGEE. The V end lost 3 bases, the J end lost 4 bases, and 10 bases lay between the germline ends. CDR3 bases: TGTGCCAGCAGCGCAGCAGGGGTCACTGAAGCTTTCTTT. Translating it yields CASSAAGVTEAFF.

This clone was found a few times. The chain recombines TRBV7-4 with TRBJ1-5, with a possible D match to TRBD1 (5 bases). This CDR3 has 13 residues. The V and J ends lost 5 bases and 5 bases respectively, with 10 bases between them. Germline V gene data show CDR1 as SGHVT and CDR2 as SQSDAQ. CDR3 region: CASSPGLHQPQHF. DNA for the CDR3: TGTGCCAGCAGCCCGGGACTCCATCAGCCCCAGCATTTT.

The chain recombines TRBV7-2 with TRBJ2-7; 8 bases align to TRBD2. J gave up 6 bases and V 8 bases, and 9 bases lay outside the gene matches. Per germline, CDR1 SGHTA and CDR2 FQGNSA. The CDR3 consists of 13 residues. The CDR3 loop is CASSGTRGPEQYF. In nucleotides, the CDR3 is TGTGCCAGCTCCGGGACTAGGGGTCCCGAGCAGTACTTC.

The chain employs TRBV29-1 and TRBJ2-5, with D perhaps TRBD1 (5 bases). The germline V and J ends were trimmed by 3 bases and 5 bases, with 16 bases remaining between them. Germline CDR1 is SQVTM and CDR2 is ANQGSEA. The CDR3 is 14 residues long. CDR3 DNA sequence: TGCAGCGTTGATAGCCAGACAGTTAAGGAGACCCAGTACTTC. This codes for CSVDSQTVKETQYF.